The clone carrying this T cell receptor (beta chain) was counted a single time. The antigen remains undetermined. This entry is derived from a study of graft-versus-host responses after intestinal transplantation. Study summary: Tacrolimus and steroids were given for roughly 3 years to all recipients after anti-thymocyte globulin induction.

Germline V gene sequence: CDR1 LGHNT, CDR2 FRNRAP. CDR3 length: 14 amino acids. V was shortened by 3 bases and J by 4 bases, with 10 bases between the two germline ends. Study-wide points: Association was observed between peak circulating GvH clone levels and early post-transplant HvG declines.

Generated by immunoSEQ multiplex PCR, the TCRdb table keeps only in-frame clones and is missing some. The sample gives 43,000 or so clones, approximately 95% of which show up once; roughly 1.5% is in the top ten. The specimen comprised PBMCs, sampled 335 days after intestinal transplant. The chain links TRBV12-5 to TRBJ1-5; D remains ambiguous. The receptor was derived from a human patient who received an intestinal transplant, so some T cells may come from the graft donor. CDR3 coding DNA: TGTGCTAGTGGTTTCTCGACGGGTAATCAGCCCCAGCATTTT. Protein: CASGFSTGNQPQHF.